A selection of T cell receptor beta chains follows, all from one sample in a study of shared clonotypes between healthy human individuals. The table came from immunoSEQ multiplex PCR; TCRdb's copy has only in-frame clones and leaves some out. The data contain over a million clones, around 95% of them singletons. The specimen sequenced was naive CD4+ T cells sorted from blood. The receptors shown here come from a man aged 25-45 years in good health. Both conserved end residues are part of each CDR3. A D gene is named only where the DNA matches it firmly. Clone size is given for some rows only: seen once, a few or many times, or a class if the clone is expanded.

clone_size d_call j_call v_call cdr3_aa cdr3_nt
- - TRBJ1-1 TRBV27 CASKDSGLRNTEAFF TGTGCCAGCAAGGATTCAGGGCTTAGGAACACTGAAGCTTTCTTT
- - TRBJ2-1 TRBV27 CASSLGLAIGHEQFF TGTGCCAGCAGTTTGGGTCTAGCGATTGGTCATGAGCAGTTCTTC
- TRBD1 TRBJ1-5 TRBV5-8 CASSRDRGALYSNQPQHF TGTGCCAGCAGCCGGGACAGGGGGGCTCTATATAGCAATCAGCCCCAGCATTTT
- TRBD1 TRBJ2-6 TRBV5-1 CASRRTGSISGANVLTF TGCGCCAGCAGGAGGACAGGATCGATCTCTGGGGCCAACGTCCTGACTTTC
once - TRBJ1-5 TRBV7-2 CASSLGPVYSNQPQHF TGTGCCAGCAGCTTAGGGCCAGTATATAGCAATCAGCCCCAGCATTTT
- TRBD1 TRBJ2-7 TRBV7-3 CASSLKGQGVSEQYF TGTGCCAGCAGCTTAAAAGGGCAGGGGGTCTCCGAGCAGTACTTC
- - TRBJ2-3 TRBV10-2 CASSESRRGWTDTQYF TGCGCCAGCAGTGAGTCGAGAAGGGGATGGACAGATACGCAGTATTTT
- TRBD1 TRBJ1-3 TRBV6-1 CASSEGQSSGNTIYF TGTGCCAGCAGTGAGGGACAGTCCTCTGGAAACACCATATATTTT
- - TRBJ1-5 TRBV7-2 CASSLSRDSNQPQHF TGTGCCAGCAGCTTATCCCGGGACAGCAATCAGCCCCAGCATTTT
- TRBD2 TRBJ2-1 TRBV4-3 CASSQYLAGDSYEQFF TGCGCCAGCAGCCAATATCTAGCGGGAGATAGCTATGAGCAGTTCTTC
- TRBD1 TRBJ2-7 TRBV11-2 CASSQPTGWAVHEQYF TGTGCCAGCAGCCAACCGACAGGGTGGGCAGTCCACGAGCAGTACTTC
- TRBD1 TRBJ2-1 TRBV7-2 CASSLHGTGPYGEQFF TGTGCCAGCAGCTTACACGGGACAGGACCCTATGGTGAGCAGTTCTTC
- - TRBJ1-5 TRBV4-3 CASSPMAGEGWQPQHF TGCGCCAGCAGCCCCATGGCGGGGGAGGGTTGGCAGCCCCAGCATTTT
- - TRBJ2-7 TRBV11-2 CASNLVDEQYF TGTGCCAGCAATCTTGTGGACGAGCAGTACTTC
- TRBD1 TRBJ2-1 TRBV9 CASSVLGTGEISVDNEQFF TGTGCCAGCAGCGTACTAGGGACAGGGGAAATTTCGGTGGACAATGAGCAGTTCTTC
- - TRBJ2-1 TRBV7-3 CASSLMVSSYNEQFF TGTGCCAGCAGCTTAATGGTGAGCTCCTACAATGAGCAGTTCTTC
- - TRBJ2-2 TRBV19 CASSIQGGELFF TGTGCCAGTAGTATTCAGGGAGGGGAGCTGTTTTTT
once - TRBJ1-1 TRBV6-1 CASSRPGGVTEAFF TGTGCCAGCAGCCGACCGGGGGGGGTCACTGAAGCTTTCTTT
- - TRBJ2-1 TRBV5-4 CASSEPGPVYNEQFF TGTGCCAGCAGCGAACCGGGACCCGTGTACAATGAGCAGTTCTTC
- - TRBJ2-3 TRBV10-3 CAISESLAARTDTQYF TGTGCCATCAGTGAGTCGCTCGCTGCGAGGACAGATACGCAGTATTTT
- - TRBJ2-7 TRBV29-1 CSVQMSVQRSSYEQYF TGCAGCGTTCAGATGTCGGTGCAGAGGAGCTCCTACGAGCAGTACTTC
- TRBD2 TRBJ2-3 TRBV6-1 CASSERAGGPVSTDTQYF TGTGCCAGCAGTGAACGAGCGGGAGGGCCTGTGAGCACAGATACGCAGTATTTT
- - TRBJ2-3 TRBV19 CASSLFGTDTQYF TGTGCCAGTAGTCTTTTCGGCACAGATACGCAGTATTTT
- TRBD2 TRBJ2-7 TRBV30 CAWRGLAETYEQYF TGTGCCTGGAGGGGACTAGCGGAGACCTACGAGCAGTACTTC
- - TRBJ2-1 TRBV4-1 CASSQGLGGILWGEQFF TGCGCCAGCAGCCAAGGTTTAGGCGGGATCCTTTGGGGTGAGCAGTTCTTC
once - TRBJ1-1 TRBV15 CATSIKMNTEAFF TGTGCCACCAGCATAAAAATGAACACTGAAGCTTTCTTT
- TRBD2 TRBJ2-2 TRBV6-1 CASSDEWEGTGELFF TGTGCCAGCAGTGATGAGTGGGAGGGAACCGGGGAGCTGTTTTTT
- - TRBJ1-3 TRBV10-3 CAIQGDYSGNTIYF TGTGCCATACAAGGTGATTACTCTGGAAACACCATATATTTT
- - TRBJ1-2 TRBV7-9 CASSFSQTVINGYTF TGTGCCAGCAGCTTCTCTCAGACAGTAATAAATGGCTACACCTTC
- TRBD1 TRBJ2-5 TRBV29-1 CSVFDRERVETQYF TGCAGCGTTTTTGACAGGGAACGCGTTGAGACCCAGTACTTC
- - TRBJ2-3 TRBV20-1 CSATTDTQYF TGCAGTGCAACCACAGATACGCAGTATTTT
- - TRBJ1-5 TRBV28 CASSPGGRDSNQPQHF TGTGCCAGCAGCCCTGGGGGCCGGGACAGCAATCAGCCCCAGCATTTT
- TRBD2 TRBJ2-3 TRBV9 CASSAGLAVSTDTQYF TGTGCCAGCAGCGCAGGACTAGCGGTTAGCACAGATACGCAGTATTTT
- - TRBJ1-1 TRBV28 CAILRNTEAFF TGTGCCATCCTCCGGAACACTGAAGCTTTCTTT
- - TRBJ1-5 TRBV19 CASSEQPLYGNQPQHF TGTGCCAGTAGTGAACAGCCATTATACGGCAATCAGCCCCAGCATTTT
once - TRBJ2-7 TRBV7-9 CASSAVVYEQYF TGTGCCAGCAGTGCCGTCGTCTACGAGCAGTACTTC
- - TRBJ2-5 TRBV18 CASSPGYQETQYF TGTGCCAGCTCACCCGGGTACCAAGAGACCCAGTACTTC
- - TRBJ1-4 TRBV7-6 CASSLGVGQINEKLFF TGTGCCAGCAGCTTAGGGGTAGGACAGATAAATGAAAAACTGTTTTTT
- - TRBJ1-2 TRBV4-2 CASSQEREWSYGYTF TGTGCCAGCAGCCAAGAAAGGGAATGGAGTTATGGCTACACCTTC